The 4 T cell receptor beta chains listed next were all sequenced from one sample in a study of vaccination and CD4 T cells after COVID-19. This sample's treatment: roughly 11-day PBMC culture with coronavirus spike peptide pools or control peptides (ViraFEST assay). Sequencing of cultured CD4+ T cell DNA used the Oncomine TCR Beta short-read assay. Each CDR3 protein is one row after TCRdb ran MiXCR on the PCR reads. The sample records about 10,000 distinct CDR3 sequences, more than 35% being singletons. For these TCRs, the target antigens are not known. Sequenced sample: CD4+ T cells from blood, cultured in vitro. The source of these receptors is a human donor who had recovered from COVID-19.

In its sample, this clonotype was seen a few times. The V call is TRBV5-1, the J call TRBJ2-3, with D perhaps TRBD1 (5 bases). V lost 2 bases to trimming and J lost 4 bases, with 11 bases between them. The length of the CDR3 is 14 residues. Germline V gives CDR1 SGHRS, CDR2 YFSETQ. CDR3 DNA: TGCGCCAGCAGCTTCGGGCAGGGTTCAGATACGCAGTATTTT. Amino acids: CASSFGQGSDTQYF. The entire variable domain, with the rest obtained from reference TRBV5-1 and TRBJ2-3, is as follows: KAGVTQTPRYLIKTRGQQVTLSCSPISGHRSVSWYQQTPGQGLQFLFEYFSETQRNKGNFPGRFSGRQFSNSRSEMNVSTLELGDSALYLCASSFGQGSDTQYFGPGTRLTVL.

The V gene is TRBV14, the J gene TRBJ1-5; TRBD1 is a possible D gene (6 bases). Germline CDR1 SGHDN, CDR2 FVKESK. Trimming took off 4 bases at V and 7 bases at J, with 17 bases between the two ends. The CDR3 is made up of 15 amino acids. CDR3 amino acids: CASSPLGAGKQPQHF. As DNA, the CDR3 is TGTGCCAGCAGCCCGTTGGGGGCAGGGAAACAGCCCCAGCATTTT.

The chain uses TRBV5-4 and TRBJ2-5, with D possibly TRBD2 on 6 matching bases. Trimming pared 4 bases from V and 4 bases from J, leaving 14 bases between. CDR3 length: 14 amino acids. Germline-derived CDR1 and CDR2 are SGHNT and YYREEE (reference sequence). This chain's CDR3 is CASSARLDVETQYF. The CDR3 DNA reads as TGTGCCAGCAGCGCCCGACTAGATGTAGAGACCCAGTACTTC.

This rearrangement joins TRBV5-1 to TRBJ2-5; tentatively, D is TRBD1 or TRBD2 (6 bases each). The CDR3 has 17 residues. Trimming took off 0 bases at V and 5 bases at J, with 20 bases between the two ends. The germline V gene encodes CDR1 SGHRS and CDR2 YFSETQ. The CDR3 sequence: CASSLGMGATAGETQYF. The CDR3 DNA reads TGCGCCAGCAGCTTGGGTATGGGGGCTACCGCGGGGGAGACCCAGTACTTC.